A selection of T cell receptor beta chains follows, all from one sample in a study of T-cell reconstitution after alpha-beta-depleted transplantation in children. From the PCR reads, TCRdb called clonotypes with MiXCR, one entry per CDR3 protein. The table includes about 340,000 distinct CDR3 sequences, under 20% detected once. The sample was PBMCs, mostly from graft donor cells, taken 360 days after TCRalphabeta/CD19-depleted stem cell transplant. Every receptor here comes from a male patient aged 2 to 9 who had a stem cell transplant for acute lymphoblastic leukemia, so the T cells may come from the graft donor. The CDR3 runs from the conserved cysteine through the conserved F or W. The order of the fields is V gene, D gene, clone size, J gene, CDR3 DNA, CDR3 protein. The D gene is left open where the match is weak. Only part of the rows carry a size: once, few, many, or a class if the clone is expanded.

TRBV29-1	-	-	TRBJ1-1	TGCAGCGTTGCCTTCTACCGGGAAAGAAATGGTTTCTTT	CSVAFYRERNGFF
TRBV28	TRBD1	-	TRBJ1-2	TGTGCCAGCAGTTTAAGCAGGGGGCTTGGCTACACCTTC	CASSLSRGLGYTF
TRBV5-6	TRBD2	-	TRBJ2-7	TGTGCCAGCAGCAGGGCCTTAGCGGGAGGGCCATCGGAGCAGTACTTC	CASSRALAGGPSEQYF
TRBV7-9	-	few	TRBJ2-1	TGTGCCAGCAGCTTAGGCTCCCTAGAGGAGCAGTTCTTC	CASSLGSLEEQFF
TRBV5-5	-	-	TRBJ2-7	TGTGCCAGCAGCCCCCGTTCTCCGGGGGCACCTTACGAGCAGTACTTC	CASSPRSPGAPYEQYF
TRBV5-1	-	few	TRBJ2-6	TGCGCCAGCAGCTTGGGACAGTCTGGGGCCAACGTCCTGACTTTC	CASSLGQSGANVLTF
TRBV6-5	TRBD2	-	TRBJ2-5	TGTGCCAGCAGTTACGGACTAGCGGGAGTAGAGACCCAGTACTTC	CASSYGLAGVETQYF
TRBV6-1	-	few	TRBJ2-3	TGTGCCAGCACTCAAAGGGGCCAGACGTACACAGATACGCAGTATTTT	CASTQRGQTYTDTQYF
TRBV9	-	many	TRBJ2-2	TGTGCCAGCAGCGTAGAGCGATCCACGAACACCGGGGAGCTGTTTTTT	CASSVERSTNTGELFF
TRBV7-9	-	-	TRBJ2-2	TGTGCCAGCAGCTTAGTGGGGGTTTACACCGGGGAGCTGTTTTTT	CASSLVGVYTGELFF
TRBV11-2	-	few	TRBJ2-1	TGTGCCAGCAGCTTAGATCCAGGGACCCCGAGCTCCTACAATGAGCAGTTCTTC	CASSLDPGTPSSYNEQFF
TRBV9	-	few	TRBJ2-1	TGTGCCAGCAGCGGGCCCTCTCCTAGGGGTGAGCAGTTCTTC	CASSGPSPRGEQFF
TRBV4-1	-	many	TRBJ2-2	TGCGCCAGCAGCCAAGAAGGGGGGGCCGGGGAGCTGTTTTTT	CASSQEGGAGELFF
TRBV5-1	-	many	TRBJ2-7	TGCGCCAGCAGCTTGGAAGGGACCCCTAGCTCCTACGAGCAGTACTTC	CASSLEGTPSSYEQYF
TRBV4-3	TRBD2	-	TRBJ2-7	TGCGCCAGCAGCCAAGTAGCGGGGGGGTTCCACGAGCAGTACTTC	CASSQVAGGFHEQYF
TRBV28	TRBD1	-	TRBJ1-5	TGTGCCAGCACCTTAGGGGGACAGGACCACAATCAGCCCCAGGATTTT	CASTLGGQDHNQPQDF
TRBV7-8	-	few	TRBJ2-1	TGTGCCAGCAGCCGAAAAAGGGCGTTGAGCTCCTACAATGAGCAGTTCTTC	CASSRKRALSSYNEQFF
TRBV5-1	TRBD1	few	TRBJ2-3	TGCGCCAGCAGCTTGGAGGACAGGGAAGGAGATACGCAGTATTTT	CASSLEDREGDTQYF
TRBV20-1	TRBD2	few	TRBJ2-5	TGCAGTGCTAGACCACCCCTAGCGGGAGCAGAGACCCAGTACTTC	CSARPPLAGAETQYF
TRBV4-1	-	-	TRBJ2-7	TGCGCCAGCAGCCAACACAGGGTTGGCTACGAGCAGTACTTC	CASSQHRVGYEQYF
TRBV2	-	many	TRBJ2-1	TGTGCCAGCAGTGAAGTGGACTCTCAGAACAATGAGCAGTTCTTC	CASSEVDSQNNEQFF
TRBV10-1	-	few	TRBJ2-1	TGCGCCAGCAGTGCAACTAGAACCTACAATGAGCAGTTCTTC	CASSATRTYNEQFF
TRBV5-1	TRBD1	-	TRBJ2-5	TGCGCCAGCAGCACAGGACAGGGGACCCAAGAGACCCAGTACTTC	CASSTGQGTQETQYF
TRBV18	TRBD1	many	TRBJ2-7	TGTGCCAGCTCACTTCGGGACAGCTTCAGACAAGGTGGTAAGTCCTACGAGCAGTACTTC	CASSLRDSFRQGGKSYEQYF
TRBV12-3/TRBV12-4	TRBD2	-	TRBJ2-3	TGTGCCAGCAGTCTCCAAGCGGGAGGGAGGACAGATACGCAGTATTTT	CASSLQAGGRTDTQYF
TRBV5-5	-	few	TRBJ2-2	TGTGCCAGCAGCTTTAGCGGCCTGACTAGCAGGGGGGCCGGGGAGCTGTTTTTT	CASSFSGLTSRGAGELFF
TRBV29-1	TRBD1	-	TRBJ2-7	TGCAGCGTTGTGACAGGGGAGGCTTACGAGCAGTACTTC	CSVVTGEAYEQYF
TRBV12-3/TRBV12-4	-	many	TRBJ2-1	TGTGCCAGCAGTTTCGGGGGCGATGAGCAGTTCTTC	CASSFGGDEQFF
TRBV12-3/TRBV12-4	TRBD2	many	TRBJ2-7	TGTGCCAGCAGTTTTGGACTAGCGGAGTACGAGCAGTACTTC	CASSFGLAEYEQYF
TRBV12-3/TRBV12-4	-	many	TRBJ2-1	TGTGCCAGCAGTTTTGGACTACCGAATGAGCAGTTCTTC	CASSFGLPNEQFF
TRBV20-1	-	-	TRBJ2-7	TGCAGTGCTAGGCTAGGGGGACAAGTCTACGAGCAGTACTTC	CSARLGGQVYEQYF
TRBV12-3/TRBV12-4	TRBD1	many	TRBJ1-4	TGTGCCAGCAGTTGGACAGGAGGATGGTCTACTAATGAAAAACTGTTTTTT	CASSWTGGWSTNEKLFF
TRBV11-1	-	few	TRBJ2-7	TGTGCCAGCAGCTTTCGGTCCGGAGGGACTTCCTTTTCCTACGAGCAGTACTTC	CASSFRSGGTSFSYEQYF
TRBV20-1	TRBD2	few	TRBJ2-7	TGCAGTGCTAGAGCACAGGGACTAGGCCACTACGAGCAGTACTTC	CSARAQGLGHYEQYF
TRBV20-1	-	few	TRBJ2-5	TGCAGTGCTTACAAAGAGACCCAGTACTTC	CSAYKETQYF
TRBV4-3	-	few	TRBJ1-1	TGCGCCAGCAGCCAAGATCCCCCACGGGGAGGGAACACTGAAGCTTTCTTT	CASSQDPPRGGNTEAFF
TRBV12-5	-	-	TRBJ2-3	TGTGCTAGTGGTTTGGTTCTGCCCGCACGAGATACGCAGTATTTT	CASGLVLPARDTQYF